This T cell receptor beta chain derives from a study of shared clonotypes between healthy human individuals (dated by TCRdb to about 2020). Context from the whole study: A few men and two women, aged 18 to 49 years, made up the cohort. Per donor, three plates each were used for CD4 naive and CD4 memory, two for CD8 naive, and one for CD8 memory. To estimate repertoire size and how much clonotype sharing occurs between individuals, the study deeply sequenced the blood TCR repertoires of roughly 5 healthy adults. Different laboratories and diverse techniques were used to prepare libraries and sequence TCR repertoires, to increase sequencing depth and limit assay-specific biases. Leukapheresis yielded between about 0.94 and 8.9 billion PBMCs per donor.

Paper-wide results and their limitations: About 5% of naive CD4, 3.5% of naive CD8, about 2.5% of memory CD4, and over 0.35% of memory CD8 clonotypes were shared across a handful of donors. Higher generation probabilities were observed for clonotypes shared by all four sorted-subset donors than for non-shared clonotypes. Estimated clonotype richness was generally larger for naive than for memory subsets. Incomplete sequencing was indicated by rarefaction of sorted-subset datasets, despite the large sequencing depth. Because the study included only a small number of donors, the genetic and exposure-history diversity represented was limited. Pairwise subsampling indicated that sequencing depth was expected to affect the degree of clonotype sharing among donors. Sampling was restricted to blood, and TCR repertoires in tissue are likely to differ from TCR repertoires in blood.

The donors were healthy, HIV-negative adults who had no recently reported acute infections or vaccinations. Only Caucasian adults living in Nashville, Tennessee, USA were represented among the donors. Magnetic negative selection was used to enrich CD4+ T cells, after which naive cells were positively selected on CD45RA and the negative fraction became the memory subset. After blood collection by leukapheresis, PBMCs were isolated using Ficoll-Histopaque density gradient centrifugation and then cryopreserved in the vapor phase of liquid nitrogen. Analytical flow cytometry was used to check the purity and quantity of every magnetically sorted T cell population. Each sorted fraction had its genomic DNA isolated and then quantified by UV absorbance on a Nanodrop 2000c. Using the deep immunoSEQ assay, multiplex PCR amplified TCR CDR3 regions from genomic DNA. Extracted genomic DNA from each cell subset was distributed evenly across all wells of several immunoSEQ 96-well plates, and each plate was treated as a replicate. Each replicate PCR for sorted subsets received around 200 ng genomic DNA, equal to tens of thousands of T cell genomes. Purified libraries were measured with a Qubit 3.0 fluorometer, size-checked on a Bioanalyzer 2100, and measured again with the KAPA Library Quantification kit. A separate single-read 150-cycle Illumina NextSeq 550 flow cell was used to sequence each immunoSEQ 96-well plate. The paper's data handling went like this. Because the immunoSEQ output included only junctional sequences and no quality scores, the filtering could not be the same as the filtering used for full-length reads. Sequences were annotated with PyIR, a Python wrapper for IgBLAST v1.9, and V/J genes and CDR3 were assigned using IMGT germline references. Any read was removed if the V/J assignment was weak (E-value above 1e-6), the CDR3 was missing, or the read contained stop codons, out-of-frame junctions, or ambiguous translated residues. V3J clonotypes were defined as sequences sharing an identical inferred V gene, J gene, and CDR3 amino acid sequence. The percentage overlap between two repertoires was calculated by dividing the number of shared unique clonotypes by the size of the smaller repertoire. Repertoire richness was assessed with RTK rarefaction, the Chao1 estimator, and Recon v2.1 estimates of unobserved clonotypes. Generation probabilities were computed with OLGA for all TCRbeta clonotypes obtained by the gDNA method from four donors. TCRdb stores this immuneACCESS table with in-frame sequences only. Part of the clones is absent; in the studies checked, under half of the shortfall reflects unresolved V genes, and no reason is known for the rest. V and J calls and clone size are given by that table; D and trimming were obtained from the DNA. For this sample the table gives millions of clones, of which roughly 92% were detected only once. The ten biggest clones cover over 0.12% of the sample.

V is cut by 5 bases and J by 4 bases, and the space between the germline ends is 11 bases. The cysteine opens and the phenylalanine closes a CDR3 of 13 amino acids. CDR3 DNA only is kept here, 39 bases in frame from base 1. CDR1 and CDR2 are read off the germline V gene as SGHTA and FQGTGA. This clone was seen just once. Its antigen is still unknown. No base quality values were provided; no much bigger clone lies one nucleotide off. The sample contains more than one DNA sequence encoding this CDR3. The sequencing sample was made of naive CD4+ T cells sorted from blood. The sample's cell subset or site label, in plain terms: CD45RA+ positively selected. The receptor was derived from a man between 18 and 35 years old in good health. This receptor chain uses TRBV7-3 and TRBJ1-1, with TRBD1 as a weak D call on 5 bases. The bases are TGTGCCAGCAGCACCCAGGGAGGCACTGAAGCTTTCTTT. This translates into CASSTQGGTEAFF.